The T cell receptor beta chain described here comes from a study of blood T cell repertoires in COVID-19. Germline CDR1 MGHRA, CDR2 YSYEKL. This CDR3 spans 15 amino acids. V was cut by 0 bases and J by 4 bases, with 12 bases left in between. The table came from immunoSEQ multiplex PCR; TCRdb's copy has only in-frame clones and leaves some out. The sample contains about 160,000 clones, around 93% of which appear only once. Material for sequencing was peripheral blood. This receptor was taken from a woman in her forties or fifties with acute or convalescent COVID-19. V is TRBV4-1 and J is TRBJ1-2, with unresolved D. The CDR3 nucleotides are TGCGCCAGCAGCCAAGATCCCCTCTACAGCTATGGCTACACCTTC. Amino acids: CASSQDPLYSYGYTF.